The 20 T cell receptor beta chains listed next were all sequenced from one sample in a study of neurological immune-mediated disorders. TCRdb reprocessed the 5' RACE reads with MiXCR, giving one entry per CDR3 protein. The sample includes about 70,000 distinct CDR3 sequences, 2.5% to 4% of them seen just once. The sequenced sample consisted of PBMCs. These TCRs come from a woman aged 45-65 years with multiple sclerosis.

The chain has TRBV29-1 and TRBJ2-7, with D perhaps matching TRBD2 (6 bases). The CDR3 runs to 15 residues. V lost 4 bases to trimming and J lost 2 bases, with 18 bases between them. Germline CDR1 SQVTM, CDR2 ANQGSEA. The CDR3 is CSVGWERVDTYEQYF. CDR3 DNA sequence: TGCAGCGTTGGTTGGGAGCGGGTCGACACCTACGAGCAGTACTTC.

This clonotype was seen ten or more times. The CDR3 sequence: CASSLWGREDGNYGYTF. CDR3 DNA sequence: TGTGCCAGCAGCTTATGGGGCCGAGAAGACGGGAACTATGGCTACACCTTC. This chain connects TRBV7-9 to TRBJ1-2; D perhaps matches TRBD1 (5 bases). V shed 2 bases and J shed 2 bases, with 18 bases lying between them. The CDR3 covers 17 residues. Germline V gene lookup returns CDR1 SEHNR and CDR2 FQNEAQ (reference sequence).

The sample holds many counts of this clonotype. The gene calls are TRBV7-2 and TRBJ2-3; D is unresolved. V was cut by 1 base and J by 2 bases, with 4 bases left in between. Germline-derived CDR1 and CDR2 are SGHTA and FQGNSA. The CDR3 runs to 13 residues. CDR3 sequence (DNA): TGTGCCAGCAGCTTAGACTACACAGATACGCAGTATTTT. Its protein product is CASSLDYTDTQYF.

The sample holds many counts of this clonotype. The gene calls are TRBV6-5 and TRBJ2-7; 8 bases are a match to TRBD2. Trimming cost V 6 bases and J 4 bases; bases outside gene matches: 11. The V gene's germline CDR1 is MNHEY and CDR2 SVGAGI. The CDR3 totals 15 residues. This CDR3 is CASSSKGTRPYEQYF. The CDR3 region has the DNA TGTGCCAGCAGCTCCAAGGGGACTAGGCCTTACGAGCAGTACTTC.

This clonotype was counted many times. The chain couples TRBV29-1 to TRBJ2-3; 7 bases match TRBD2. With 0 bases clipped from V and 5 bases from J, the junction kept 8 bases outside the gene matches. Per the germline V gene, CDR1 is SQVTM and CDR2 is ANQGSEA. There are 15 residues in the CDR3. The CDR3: CSVEEGLPQGDTQYF. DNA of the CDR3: TGCAGCGTTGAAGAGGGACTACCCCAGGGAGATACGCAGTATTTT.

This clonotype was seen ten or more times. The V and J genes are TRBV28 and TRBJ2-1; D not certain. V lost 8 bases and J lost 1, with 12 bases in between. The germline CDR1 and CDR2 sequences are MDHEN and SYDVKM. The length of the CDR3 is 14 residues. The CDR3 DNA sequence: TGTGCCAGCTCACCGGCCCGGTCCTACAATGAGCAGTTCTTC. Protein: CASSPARSYNEQFF.

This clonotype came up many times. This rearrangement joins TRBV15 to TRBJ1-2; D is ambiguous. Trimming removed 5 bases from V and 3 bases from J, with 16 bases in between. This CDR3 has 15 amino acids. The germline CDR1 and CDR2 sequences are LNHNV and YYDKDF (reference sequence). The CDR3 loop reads CATSGTGRWDYGYTF. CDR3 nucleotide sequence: TGTGCCACCAGCGGAACGGGGAGATGGGACTATGGCTACACCTTC. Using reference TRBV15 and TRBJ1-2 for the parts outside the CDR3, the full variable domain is DAMVIQNPRYQVTQFGKPVTLSCSQTLNHNVMYWYQQKSSQAPKLLFHYYDKDFNNEADTPDNFQSRRPNTSFCFLDIRSPGLGDTAMYLCATSGTGRWDYGYTFGSGTRLTVV.

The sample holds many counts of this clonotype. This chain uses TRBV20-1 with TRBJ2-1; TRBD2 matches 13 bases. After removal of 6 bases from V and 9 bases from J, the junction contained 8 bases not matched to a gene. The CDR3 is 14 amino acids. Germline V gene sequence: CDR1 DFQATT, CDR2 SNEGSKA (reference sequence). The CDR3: CSALLAGGLGEQFF. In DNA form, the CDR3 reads TGCAGTGCCCTACTAGCGGGAGGGTTAGGTGAGCAGTTCTTC.

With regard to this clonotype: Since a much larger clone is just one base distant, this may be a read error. CDR3 DNA sequence: TGCGCCAACAGCTTGGAGGCAGGGGTGGGGACTGAAGCTTTCTTT. It specifies CANSLEAGVGTEAFF. This chain links TRBV5-1 with TRBJ1-1, with D perhaps TRBD1 (6 bases). Germline V gives CDR1 SGHRS, CDR2 YFSETQ. The CDR3 length is 15 residues.

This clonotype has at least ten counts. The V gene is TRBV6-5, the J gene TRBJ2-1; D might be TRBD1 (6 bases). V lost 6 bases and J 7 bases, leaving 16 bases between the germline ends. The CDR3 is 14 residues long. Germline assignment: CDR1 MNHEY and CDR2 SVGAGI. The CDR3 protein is CASSWGRRGNEQFF. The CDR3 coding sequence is TGTGCCAGCAGCTGGGGGCGACGGGGAAATGAGCAGTTCTTC.

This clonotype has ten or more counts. CDR3 sequence (DNA): TGCGCCAGCAGCCAAGGGAACAGGGTCGTCGGTGAAAAACTGTTTTTT. It codes for CASSQGNRVVGEKLFF. This chain connects TRBV4-3 to TRBJ1-4; D is possibly TRBD1 (6 bases). Germline CDR1 and CDR2: LGHNA and YSLEER. This CDR3 has 16 residues. Deletions cut 1 base from V and 7 bases from J, with 16 bases between.

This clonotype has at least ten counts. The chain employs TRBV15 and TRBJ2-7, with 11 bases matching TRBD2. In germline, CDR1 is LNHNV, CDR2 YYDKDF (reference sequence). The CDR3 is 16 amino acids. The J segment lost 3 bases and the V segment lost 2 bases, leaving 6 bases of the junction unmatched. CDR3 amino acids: CATSRTGLAEVYEQYF. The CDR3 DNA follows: TGTGCCACCAGCAGAACGGGACTAGCGGAGGTCTACGAGCAGTACTTC.

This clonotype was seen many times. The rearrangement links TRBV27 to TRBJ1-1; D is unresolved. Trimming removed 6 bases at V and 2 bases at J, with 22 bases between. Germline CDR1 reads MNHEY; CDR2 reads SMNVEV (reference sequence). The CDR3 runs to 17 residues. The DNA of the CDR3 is TGTGCCAGCAGACTAACTGGGGTAATCATGACTAACACTGAAGCTTTCTTT. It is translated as CASRLTGVIMTNTEAFF.

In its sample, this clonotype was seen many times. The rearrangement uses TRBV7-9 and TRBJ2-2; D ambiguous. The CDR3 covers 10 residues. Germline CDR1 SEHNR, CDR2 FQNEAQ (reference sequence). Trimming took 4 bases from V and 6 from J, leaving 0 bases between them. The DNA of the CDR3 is TGTGCCAGCAGCTCCGGGGAGCTGTTTTTT. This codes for CASSSGELFF.

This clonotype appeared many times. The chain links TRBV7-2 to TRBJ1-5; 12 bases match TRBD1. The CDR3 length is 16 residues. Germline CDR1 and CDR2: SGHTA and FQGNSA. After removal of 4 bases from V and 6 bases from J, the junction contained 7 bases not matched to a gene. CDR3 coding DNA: TGTGCCAGCAGCTCGTCCGGGACAGGGGGCGCTCAGCCCCAGCATTTT. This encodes CASSSSGTGGAQPQHF.

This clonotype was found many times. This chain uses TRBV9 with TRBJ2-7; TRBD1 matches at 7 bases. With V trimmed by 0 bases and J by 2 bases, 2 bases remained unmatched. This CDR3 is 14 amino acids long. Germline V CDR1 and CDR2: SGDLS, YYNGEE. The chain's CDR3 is CASSVDQGAYEQYF. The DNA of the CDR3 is TGTGCCAGCAGCGTAGACCAGGGGGCCTACGAGCAGTACTTC.

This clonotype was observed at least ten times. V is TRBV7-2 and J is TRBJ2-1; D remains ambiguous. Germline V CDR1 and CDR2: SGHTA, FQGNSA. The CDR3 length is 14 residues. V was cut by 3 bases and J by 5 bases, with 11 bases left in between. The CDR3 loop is CASSLSHANNEQFF. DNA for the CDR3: TGTGCCAGCAGCTTGAGCCACGCCAACAATGAGCAGTTCTTC.

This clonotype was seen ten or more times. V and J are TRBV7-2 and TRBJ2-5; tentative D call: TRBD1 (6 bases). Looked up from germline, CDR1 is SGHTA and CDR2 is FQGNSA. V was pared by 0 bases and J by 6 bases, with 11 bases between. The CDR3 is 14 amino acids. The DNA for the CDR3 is TGTGCCAGCAGCTTAGCGGGGGCCACCCAGACCCAGTACTTC. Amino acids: CASSLAGATQTQYF.

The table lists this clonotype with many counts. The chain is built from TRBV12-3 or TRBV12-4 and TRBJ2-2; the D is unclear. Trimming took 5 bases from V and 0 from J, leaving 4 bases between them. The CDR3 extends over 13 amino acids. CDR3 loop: CASSRANTGELFF. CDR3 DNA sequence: TGTGCCAGCAGTAGGGCGAACACCGGGGAGCTGTTTTTT.

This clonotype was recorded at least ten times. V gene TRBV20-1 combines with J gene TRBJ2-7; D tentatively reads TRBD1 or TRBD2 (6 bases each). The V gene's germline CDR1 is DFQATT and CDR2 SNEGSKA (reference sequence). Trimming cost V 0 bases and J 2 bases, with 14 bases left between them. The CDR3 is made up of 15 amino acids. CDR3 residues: CSAREGGLGTYEQYF. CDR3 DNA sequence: TGCAGTGCTAGAGAAGGGGGACTCGGGACCTACGAGCAGTACTTC.